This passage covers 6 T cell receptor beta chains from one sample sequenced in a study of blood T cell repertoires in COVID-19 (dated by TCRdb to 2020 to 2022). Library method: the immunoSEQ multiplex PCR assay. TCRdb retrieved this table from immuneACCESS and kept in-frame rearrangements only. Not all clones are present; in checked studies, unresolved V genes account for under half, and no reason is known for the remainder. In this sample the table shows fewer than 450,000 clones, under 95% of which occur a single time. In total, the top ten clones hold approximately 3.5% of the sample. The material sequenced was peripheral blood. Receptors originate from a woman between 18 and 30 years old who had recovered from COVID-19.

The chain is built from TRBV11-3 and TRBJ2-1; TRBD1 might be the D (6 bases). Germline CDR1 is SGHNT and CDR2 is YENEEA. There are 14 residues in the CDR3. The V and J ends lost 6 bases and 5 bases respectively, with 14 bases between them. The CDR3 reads CASSYRVRDNEQFF. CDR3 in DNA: TGTGCCAGCAGTTACAGGGTGAGAGACAATGAGCAGTTCTTC.

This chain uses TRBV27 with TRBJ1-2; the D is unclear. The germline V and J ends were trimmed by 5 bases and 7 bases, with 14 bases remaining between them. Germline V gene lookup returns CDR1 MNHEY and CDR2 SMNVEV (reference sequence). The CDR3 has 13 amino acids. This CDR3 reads CASSPGPWVGYTF. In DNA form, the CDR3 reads TGTGCCAGCAGTCCAGGCCCCTGGGTTGGCTACACCTTC.

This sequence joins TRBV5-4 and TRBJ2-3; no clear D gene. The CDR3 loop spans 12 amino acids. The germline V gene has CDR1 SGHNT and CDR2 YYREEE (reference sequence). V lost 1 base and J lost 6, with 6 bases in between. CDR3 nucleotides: TGTGCCAGCAGCTTGTTCGGGGATACGCAGTATTTT. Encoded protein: CASSLFGDTQYF.

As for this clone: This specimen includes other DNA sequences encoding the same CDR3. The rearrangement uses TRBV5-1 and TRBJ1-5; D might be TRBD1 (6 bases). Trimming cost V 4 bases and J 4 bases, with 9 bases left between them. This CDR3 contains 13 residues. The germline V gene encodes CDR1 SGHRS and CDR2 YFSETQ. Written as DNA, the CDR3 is TGCGCCAGCAGCCCTACAGGGAATCAGCCCCAGCATTTT. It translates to CASSPTGNQPQHF.

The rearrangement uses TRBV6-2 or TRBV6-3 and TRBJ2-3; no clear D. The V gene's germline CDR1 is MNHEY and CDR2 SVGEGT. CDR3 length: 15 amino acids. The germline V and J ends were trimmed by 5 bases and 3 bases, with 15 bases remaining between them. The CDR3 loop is CASSPPLMRTDTQYF. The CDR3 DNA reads TGTGCCAGCAGTCCCCCCTTGATGAGAACAGATACGCAGTATTTT.

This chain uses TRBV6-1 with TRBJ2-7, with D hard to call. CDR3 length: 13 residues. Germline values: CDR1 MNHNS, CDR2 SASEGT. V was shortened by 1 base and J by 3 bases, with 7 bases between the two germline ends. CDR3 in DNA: TGTGCCAGCAGTGAAGTCTATAACTACGAGCAGTACGTC. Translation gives CASSEVYNYEQYV.